A single TCR beta chain is shown here with its context. The sample belongs to a study of shared clonotypes between healthy human individuals. The CDR3 loop spans 14 amino acids. V shed 0 bases, J shed 4 bases, and the junction held 2 bases outside the gene matches. Per the germline V gene, CDR1 is SGHNT and CDR2 is YYREEE (reference sequence). Using immunoSEQ multiplex PCR, the repertoire was profiled, and TCRdb retains in-frame clones only, with some absent. The sample gives about 1 million clones, approximately 78% of which show up once; roughly 0.56% is in the top ten. Sequences were obtained from memory CD4+ T cells from PBMCs. Subset defined: CD45RA-negative fraction. V gene TRBV5-4 combines with J gene TRBJ2-3, with 7 positions matching TRBD1. This receptor was identified in a man aged 18 to 29 in good health. Some clones in this sample may be carry-over from other donors' samples. Here the CDR3 DNA reads TGTGCCAGCAGCTTGGGAGGACAGGCAGATACGCAGTATTTT. Translated: CASSLGGQADTQYF.